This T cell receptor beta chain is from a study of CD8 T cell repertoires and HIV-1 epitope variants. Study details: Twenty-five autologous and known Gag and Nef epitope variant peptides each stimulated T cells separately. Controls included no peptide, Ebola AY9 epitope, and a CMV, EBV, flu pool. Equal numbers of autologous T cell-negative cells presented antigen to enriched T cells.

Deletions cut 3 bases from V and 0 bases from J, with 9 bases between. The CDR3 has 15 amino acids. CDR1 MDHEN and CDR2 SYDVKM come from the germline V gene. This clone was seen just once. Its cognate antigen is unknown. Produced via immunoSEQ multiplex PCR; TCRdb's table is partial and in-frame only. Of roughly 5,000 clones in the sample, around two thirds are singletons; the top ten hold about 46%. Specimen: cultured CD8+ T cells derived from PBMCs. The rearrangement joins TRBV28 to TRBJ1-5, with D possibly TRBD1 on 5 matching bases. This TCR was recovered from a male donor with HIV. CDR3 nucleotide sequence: TGTGCCAGCAGTTTCCCCGGGACTAGCAATCAGCCCCAGCATTTT. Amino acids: CASSFPGTSNQPQHF.